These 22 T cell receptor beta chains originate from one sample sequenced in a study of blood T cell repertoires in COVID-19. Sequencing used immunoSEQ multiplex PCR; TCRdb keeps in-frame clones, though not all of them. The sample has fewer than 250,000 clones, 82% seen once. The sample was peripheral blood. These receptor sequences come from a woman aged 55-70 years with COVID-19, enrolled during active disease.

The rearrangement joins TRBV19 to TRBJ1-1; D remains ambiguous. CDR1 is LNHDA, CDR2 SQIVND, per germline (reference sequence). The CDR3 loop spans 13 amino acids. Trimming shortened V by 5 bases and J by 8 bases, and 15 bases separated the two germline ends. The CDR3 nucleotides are TGTGCCAGTAGTTTACCCTTAACCGGGGAAGCTTTCTTT. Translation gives CASSLPLTGEAFF.

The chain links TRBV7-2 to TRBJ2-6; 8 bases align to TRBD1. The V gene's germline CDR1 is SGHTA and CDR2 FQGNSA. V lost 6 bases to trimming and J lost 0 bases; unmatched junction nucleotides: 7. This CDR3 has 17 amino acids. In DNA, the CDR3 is TGTGCCAGCAGGGGGGACAGGCCCAACTCTGGGGCCAACGTCCTGACTTTC. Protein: CASRGDRPNSGANVLTF.

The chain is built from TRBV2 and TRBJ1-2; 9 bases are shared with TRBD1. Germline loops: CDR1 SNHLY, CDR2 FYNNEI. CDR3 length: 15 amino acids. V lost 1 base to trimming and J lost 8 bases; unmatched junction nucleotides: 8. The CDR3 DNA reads TGTGCCAGCAGTGAAGTTATATCGGGGACAGGGGGCTACACCTTC. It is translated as CASSEVISGTGGYTF.

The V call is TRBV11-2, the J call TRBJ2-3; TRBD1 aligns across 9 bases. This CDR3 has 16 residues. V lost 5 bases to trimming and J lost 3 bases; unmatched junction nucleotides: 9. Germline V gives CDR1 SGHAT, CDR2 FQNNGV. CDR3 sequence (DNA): TGTGCCAGCAGCGGAGGCCGGGACAGGGTAACAGATACGCAGTATTTT. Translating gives CASSGGRDRVTDTQYF.

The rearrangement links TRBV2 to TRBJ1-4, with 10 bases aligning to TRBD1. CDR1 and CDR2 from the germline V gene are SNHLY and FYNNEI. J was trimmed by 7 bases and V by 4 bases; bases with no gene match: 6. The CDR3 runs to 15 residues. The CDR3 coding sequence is TGTGCCAGCAGTGGCCGGGACAGGGGAAGTGAAAAACTGTTTTTT. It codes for CASSGRDRGSEKLFF.

The CDR3 protein is CSVEIRGTEAFF. CDR3 coding DNA: TGCAGCGTTGAAATCAGGGGCACTGAAGCTTTCTTT. The V call is TRBV29-1, the J call TRBJ1-1, with D perhaps TRBD1 (6 bases). V was shortened by 2 bases and J by 4 bases, with 8 bases between the two germline ends. Germline assignment: CDR1 SQVTM and CDR2 ANQGSEA. The CDR3 covers 12 residues.

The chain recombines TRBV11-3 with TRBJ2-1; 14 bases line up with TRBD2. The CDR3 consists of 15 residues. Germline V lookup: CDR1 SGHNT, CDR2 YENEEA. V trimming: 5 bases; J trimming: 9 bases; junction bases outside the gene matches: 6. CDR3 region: CASSPGLAGGGEQFF. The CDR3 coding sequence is TGTGCCAGCAGCCCTGGACTAGCGGGAGGTGGTGAGCAGTTCTTC.

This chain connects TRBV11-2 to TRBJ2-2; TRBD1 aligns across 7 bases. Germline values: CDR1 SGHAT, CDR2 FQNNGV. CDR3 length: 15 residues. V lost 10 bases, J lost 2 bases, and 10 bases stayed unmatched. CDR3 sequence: CATKRGQSNTGELFF. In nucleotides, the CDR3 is TGTGCCACCAAAAGGGGACAGTCTAACACCGGGGAGCTGTTTTTT.

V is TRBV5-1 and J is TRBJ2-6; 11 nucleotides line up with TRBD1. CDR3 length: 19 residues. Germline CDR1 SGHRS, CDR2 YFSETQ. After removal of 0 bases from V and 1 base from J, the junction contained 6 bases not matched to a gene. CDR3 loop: CASSLEGQGGGSGANVLTF. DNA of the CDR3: TGCGCCAGCAGCTTGGAGGGACAGGGGGGCGGTTCTGGGGCCAACGTCCTGACTTTC.

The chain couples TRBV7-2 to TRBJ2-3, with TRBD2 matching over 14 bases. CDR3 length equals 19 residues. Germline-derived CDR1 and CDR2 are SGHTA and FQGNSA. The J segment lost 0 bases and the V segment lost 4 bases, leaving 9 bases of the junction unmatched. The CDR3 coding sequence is TGTGCCAGCAGCTCCACCCGGGGACTAGCGGGAGCTAGCACAGATACGCAGTATTTT. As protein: CASSSTRGLAGASTDTQYF.

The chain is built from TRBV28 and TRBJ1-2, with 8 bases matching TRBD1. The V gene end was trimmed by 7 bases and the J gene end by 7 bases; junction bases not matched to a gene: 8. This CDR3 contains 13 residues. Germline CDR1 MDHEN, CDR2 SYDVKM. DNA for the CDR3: TGTGCCAGCATCCCGGACAGGGTAGGTGGCTACACCTTC. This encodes CASIPDRVGGYTF.

The CDR3 spells CASSTTGTGVFEQYF. DNA for the CDR3: TGTGCCAGTAGTACCACCGGGACAGGGGTGTTCGAGCAGTACTTC. J is TRBJ2-7 and V is TRBV19; 10 bases map to TRBD1. This CDR3 spans 15 amino acids. CDR1 and CDR2 from the germline V gene are LNHDA and SQIVND (reference sequence). After removal of 4 bases from V and 6 bases from J, the junction contained 9 bases not matched to a gene.

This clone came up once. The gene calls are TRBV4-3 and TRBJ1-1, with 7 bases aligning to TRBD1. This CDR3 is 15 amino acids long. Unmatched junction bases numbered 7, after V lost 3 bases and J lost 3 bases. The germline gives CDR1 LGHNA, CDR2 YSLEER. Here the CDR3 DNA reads TGCGCCAGCAGCCAGGGAAACAGGGGTGACACTGAAGCTTTCTTT. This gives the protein CASSQGNRGDTEAFF.

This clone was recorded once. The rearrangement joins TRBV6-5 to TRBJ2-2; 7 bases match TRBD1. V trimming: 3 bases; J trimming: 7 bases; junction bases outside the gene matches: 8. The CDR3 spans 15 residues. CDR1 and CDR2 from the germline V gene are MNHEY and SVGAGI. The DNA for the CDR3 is TGTGCCAGCAGTTATCGGACAGGCGTACTCGGGGAGCTGTTTTTT. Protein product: CASSYRTGVLGELFF.

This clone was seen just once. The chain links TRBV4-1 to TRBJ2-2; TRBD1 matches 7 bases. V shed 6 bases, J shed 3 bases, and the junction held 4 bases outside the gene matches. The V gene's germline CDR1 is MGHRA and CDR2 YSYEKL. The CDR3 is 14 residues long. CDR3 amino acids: CASSTGTDTGELFF. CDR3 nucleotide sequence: TGCGCCAGCAGTACCGGGACAGACACCGGGGAGCTGTTTTTT.

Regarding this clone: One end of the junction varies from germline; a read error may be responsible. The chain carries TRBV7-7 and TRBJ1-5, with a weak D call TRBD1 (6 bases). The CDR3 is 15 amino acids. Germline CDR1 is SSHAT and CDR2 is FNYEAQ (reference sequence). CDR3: CASSLGGGGGQPQHF. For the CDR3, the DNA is TGTGCTAGCAGCTTAGGAGGGGGTGGCGGGCAGCCCCAGCATTTT.

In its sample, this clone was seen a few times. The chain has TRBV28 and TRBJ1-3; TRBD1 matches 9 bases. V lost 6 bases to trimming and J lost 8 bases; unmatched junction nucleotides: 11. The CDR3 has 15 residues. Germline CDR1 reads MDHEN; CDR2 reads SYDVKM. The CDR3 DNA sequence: TGTGCCAGCAGGGGGAACAGGGGGCAGGGGGACACCATATATTTT. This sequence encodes CASRGNRGQGDTIYF.

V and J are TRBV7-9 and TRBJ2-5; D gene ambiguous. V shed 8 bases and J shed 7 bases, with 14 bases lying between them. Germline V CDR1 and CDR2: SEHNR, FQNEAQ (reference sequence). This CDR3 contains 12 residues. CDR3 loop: CASALTERTQYF. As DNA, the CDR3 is TGTGCCAGCGCTTTAACGGAGCGGACCCAGTACTTC.

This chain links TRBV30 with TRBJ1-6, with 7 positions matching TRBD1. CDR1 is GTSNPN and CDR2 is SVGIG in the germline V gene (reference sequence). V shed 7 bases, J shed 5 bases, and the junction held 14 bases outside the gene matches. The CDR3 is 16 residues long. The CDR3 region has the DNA TGTGCCTCCCGAGCCCCTTCGGGGACAGATAATTCACCCCTCCACTTT. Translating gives CASRAPSGTDNSPLHF.

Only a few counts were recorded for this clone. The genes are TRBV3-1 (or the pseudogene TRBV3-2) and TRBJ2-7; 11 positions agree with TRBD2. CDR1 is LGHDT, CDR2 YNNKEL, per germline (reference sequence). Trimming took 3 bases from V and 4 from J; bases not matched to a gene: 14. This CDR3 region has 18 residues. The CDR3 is CASSHPRRLAGPAYEQYF. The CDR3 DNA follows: TGTGCCAGCAGCCACCCCAGGCGACTAGCGGGGCCCGCATACGAGCAGTACTTC.

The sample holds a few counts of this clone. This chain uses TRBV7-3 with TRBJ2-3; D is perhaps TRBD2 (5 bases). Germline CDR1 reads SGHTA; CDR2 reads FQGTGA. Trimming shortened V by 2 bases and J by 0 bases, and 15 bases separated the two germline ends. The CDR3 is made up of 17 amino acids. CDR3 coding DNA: TGTGCCAGCAGCTTAGGAGCTCCTCGGGGAAGCACAGATACGCAGTATTTT. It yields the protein CASSLGAPRGSTDTQYF.

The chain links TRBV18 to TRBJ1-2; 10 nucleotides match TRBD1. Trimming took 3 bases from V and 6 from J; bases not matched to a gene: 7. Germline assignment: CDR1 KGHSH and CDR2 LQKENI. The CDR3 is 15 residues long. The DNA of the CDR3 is TGTGCCAGCTCACCGACAGGGGGCGCAACGAATGGCTACACCTTC. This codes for CASSPTGGATNGYTF.